These 3 T cell receptor beta chains were sequenced from one sample in a study of OX40 agonist ivuxolimab in advanced cancers. Generated by immunoSEQ multiplex PCR, the TCRdb table keeps only in-frame clones and is missing some. The sample lists 60,000 to 80,000 clones; approximately 90% were seen once. Sequences were derived from CD4+ or CD8+ T cells sorted from blood, sampled in a trial of the OX40 agonist ivuxolimab. The receptors were gathered from an adult with an advanced solid tumor such as melanoma, head and neck, liver or kidney cancer.

This sequence joins TRBV7-6 and TRBJ2-7; 11 bases are shared with TRBD2. The ends lost 1 base at V and 5 bases at J; junction bases unmatched: 7. This CDR3 spans 16 amino acids. Per germline, CDR1 SGHVS and CDR2 FNYEAQ. The CDR3 DNA follows: TGTGCCAGCAGCTTAGTCATAGCGGGAGGGCCCGACGAGCAGTACTTC. This translates into CASSLVIAGGPDEQYF.

The V and J genes are TRBV19 and TRBJ1-3; the D is unclear. The CDR3 is 12 residues long. From germline, CDR1 is LNHDA and CDR2 SQIVND (reference sequence). Trimming removed 3 bases from V and 4 bases from J, with 4 bases in between. The CDR3 region is CASSIEGNTIYF. Here the CDR3 DNA reads TGTGCCAGTAGTATCGAAGGAAACACCATATATTTT.

This sequence joins TRBV2 and TRBJ2-2; D is unresolved. This CDR3 has 15 residues. Germline V CDR1 and CDR2: SNHLY, FYNNEI. V was trimmed by 0 bases and J by 1 base, leaving 6 bases between them. The CDR3 reads CASSEASVNTGELFF. DNA for the CDR3: TGTGCCAGCAGTGAAGCATCGGTGAACACCGGGGAGCTGTTTTTT.